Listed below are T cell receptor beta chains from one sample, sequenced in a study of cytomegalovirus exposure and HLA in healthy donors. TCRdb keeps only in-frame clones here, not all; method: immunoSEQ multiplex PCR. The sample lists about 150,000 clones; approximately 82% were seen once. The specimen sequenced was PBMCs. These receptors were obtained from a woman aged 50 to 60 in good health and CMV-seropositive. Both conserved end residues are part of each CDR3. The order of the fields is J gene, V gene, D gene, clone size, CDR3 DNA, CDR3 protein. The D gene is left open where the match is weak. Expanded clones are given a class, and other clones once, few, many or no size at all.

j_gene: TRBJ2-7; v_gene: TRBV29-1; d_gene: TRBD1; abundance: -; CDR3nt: TGCAGCGTTCGTCAGGGGGCATACGAGCAGTACTTC; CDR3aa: CSVRQGAYEQYF
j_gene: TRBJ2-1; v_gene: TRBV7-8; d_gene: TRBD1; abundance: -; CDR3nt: TGTGCCAGCAGCCTAACAGGGGGCTCCTACAATGAGCAGTTCTTC; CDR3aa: CASSLTGGSYNEQFF
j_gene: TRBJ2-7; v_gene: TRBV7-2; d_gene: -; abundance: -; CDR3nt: TGTGCCAGCAGCTTAGCGTCCGACACCTACGAGCAGTACTTC; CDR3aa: CASSLASDTYEQYF
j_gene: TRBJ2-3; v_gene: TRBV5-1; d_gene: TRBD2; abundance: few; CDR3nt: TGCGCCAGCAGTTCAACTCGGACTAGCACCACAGATACGCAGTATTTT; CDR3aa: CASSSTRTSTTDTQYF
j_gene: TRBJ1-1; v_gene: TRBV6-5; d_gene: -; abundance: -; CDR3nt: TGTGCCAGCAAGTCAGGGTCTAACACTGAAGCTTTCTTT; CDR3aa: CASKSGSNTEAFF
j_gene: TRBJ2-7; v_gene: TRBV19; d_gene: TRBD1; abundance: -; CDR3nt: TGTGCCAGTAGTATAGCTGGGACAGGGGGCATCAACGAGCAGTACTTC; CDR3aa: CASSIAGTGGINEQYF
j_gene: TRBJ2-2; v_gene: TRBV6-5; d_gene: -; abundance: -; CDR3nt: TGTGCCAGCAGTTACTCGGCTTCGGGGGAGCTGTTTTTT; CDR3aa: CASSYSASGELFF
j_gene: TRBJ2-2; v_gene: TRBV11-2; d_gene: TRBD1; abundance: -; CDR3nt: TGTGCCAGCAGCCTCAGGGGGCGGAACACCGGGGAGCTGTTTTTT; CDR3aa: CASSLRGRNTGELFF
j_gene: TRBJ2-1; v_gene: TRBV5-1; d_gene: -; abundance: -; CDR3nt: TGCGCCAGCAGCTTGTTCTCCTCCTACAATGAGCAGTTCTTC; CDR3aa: CASSLFSSYNEQFF
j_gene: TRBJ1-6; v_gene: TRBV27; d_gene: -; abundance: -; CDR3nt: TGTGCCAGCAGCTCGGTACCAGGGACACCCCTCCACTTT; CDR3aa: CASSSVPGTPLHF
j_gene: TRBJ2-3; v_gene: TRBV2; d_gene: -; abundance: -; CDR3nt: TGTGCCAGCAGTGAATTAGGGACACGACTACTTAGCACAGATACGCAGTATTTT; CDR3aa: CASSELGTRLLSTDTQYF
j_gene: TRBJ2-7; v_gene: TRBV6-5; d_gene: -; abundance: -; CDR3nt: TGTGCCAGCAGTTACCTGGGCAGGTCGAGCTCCTACGAGCAGTACTTC; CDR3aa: CASSYLGRSSSYEQYF
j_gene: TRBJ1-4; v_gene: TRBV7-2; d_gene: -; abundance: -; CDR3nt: TGTGCCAGCAGCTTCGCAACTAATGAAAAACTGTTTTTT; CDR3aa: CASSFATNEKLFF
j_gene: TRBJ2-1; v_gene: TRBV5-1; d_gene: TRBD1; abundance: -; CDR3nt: TGCGCCAGCAGCTTGGTAGCAGGGGGCAATGAGCAGTTCTTC; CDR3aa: CASSLVAGGNEQFF
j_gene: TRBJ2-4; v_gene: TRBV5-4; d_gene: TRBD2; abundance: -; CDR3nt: TGTGCCAGCAGCTTGGGAGGACTAGAAAACATTCAGTACTTC; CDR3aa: CASSLGGLENIQYF
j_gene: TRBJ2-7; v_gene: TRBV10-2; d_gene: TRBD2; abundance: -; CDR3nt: TGCGCCAGCAGTGAGTCCCGACTAGCGTCCGAGCAGTACTTC; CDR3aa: CASSESRLASEQYF
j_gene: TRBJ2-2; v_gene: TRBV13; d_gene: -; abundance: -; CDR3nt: TGTGCCAGCAGCTTTGGCGGGGGCAGGGAGCTGTTTTTT; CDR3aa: CASSFGGGRELFF
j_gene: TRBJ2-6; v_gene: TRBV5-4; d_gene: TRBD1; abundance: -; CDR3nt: TGTGCCAGCAGCTTGTCGGGACAGGGGTATGCAGGGGCCAACGTCCTGACTTTC; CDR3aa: CASSLSGQGYAGANVLTF
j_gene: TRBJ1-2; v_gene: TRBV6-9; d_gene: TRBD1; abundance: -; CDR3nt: TGTGCCAGCAGTTATAAACAGGGGGTTAGTGGCTACACCTTC; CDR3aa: CASSYKQGVSGYTF
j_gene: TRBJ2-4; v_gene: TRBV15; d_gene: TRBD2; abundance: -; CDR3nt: TGTGCCACCAGCAGGCCGGGACTACAAAACATTCAGTACTTC; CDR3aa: CATSRPGLQNIQYF
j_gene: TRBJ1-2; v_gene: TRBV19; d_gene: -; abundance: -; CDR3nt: TGTGCCAGTAGTGTATATGGCTACACCTTC; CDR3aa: CASSVYGYTF
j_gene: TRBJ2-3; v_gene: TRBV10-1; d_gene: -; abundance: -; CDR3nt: TGCGCCAGCAGTGAGGGGGGGAGGCCAGATACGCAGTATTTT; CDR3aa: CASSEGGRPDTQYF
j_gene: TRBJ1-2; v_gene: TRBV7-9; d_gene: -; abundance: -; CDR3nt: TGTGCCAGCAGCTTAGGGTCTGGAGCTAACTATGGCTACACCTTC; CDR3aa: CASSLGSGANYGYTF
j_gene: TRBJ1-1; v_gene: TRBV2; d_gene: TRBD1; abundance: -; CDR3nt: TGTGCCAAAAGGACAGGGGGCGAGGTCACTGAAGCTTTCTTT; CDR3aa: CAKRTGGEVTEAFF
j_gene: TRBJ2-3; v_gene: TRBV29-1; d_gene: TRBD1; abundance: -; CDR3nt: TGCAGCGTTTGGGACAGTATCATGGATACGCAGTATTTT; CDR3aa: CSVWDSIMDTQYF
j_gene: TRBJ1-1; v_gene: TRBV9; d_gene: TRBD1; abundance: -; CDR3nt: TGTGCCAGCAGCGTCGGACAGGGAGGGACTGAAGCTTTCTTT; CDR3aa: CASSVGQGGTEAFF
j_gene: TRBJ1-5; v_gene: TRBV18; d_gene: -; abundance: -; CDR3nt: TGTGCCAGCTCACCCGGTAGCGATCAGCCCCAGCATTTT; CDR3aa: CASSPGSDQPQHF
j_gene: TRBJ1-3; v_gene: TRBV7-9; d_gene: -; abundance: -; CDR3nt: TGTTCCAGCAGCTTAGAACCGGTTGATTCTAGAAACACCATATATTTT; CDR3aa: CSSSLEPVDSRNTIYF
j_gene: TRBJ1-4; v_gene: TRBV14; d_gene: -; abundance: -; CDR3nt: TGTGCCAGCAGCCAAGATATCCCGGGAGTGGTCGGAAAACTGTTTTTT; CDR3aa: CASSQDIPGVVGKLFF
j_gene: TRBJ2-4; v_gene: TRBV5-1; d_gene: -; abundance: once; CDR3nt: TGCGCCAGCAGTTTGCAGGAGGGAGGAAACATTCAGTACTTC; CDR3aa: CASSLQEGGNIQYF
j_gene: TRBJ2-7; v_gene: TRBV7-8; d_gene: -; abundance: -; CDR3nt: TGTGCCAGCAGCTTATCGGGGTACCAAAGCGAGCAGTACTTC; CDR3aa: CASSLSGYQSEQYF
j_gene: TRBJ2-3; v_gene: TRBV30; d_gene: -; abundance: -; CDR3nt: TGTGCCTGGAGTGTAGGGGTACAAGATACGCAGTATTTT; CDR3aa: CAWSVGVQDTQYF
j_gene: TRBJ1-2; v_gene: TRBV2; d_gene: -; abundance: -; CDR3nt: TGTGCCAGCACAGGGCGTTTGAACTATGGCTACACCTTC; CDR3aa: CASTGRLNYGYTF
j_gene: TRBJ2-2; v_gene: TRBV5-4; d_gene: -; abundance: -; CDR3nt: TGTGCCAGCCGTGGCCTCCTGAACACCGGGGAGCTGTTTTTT; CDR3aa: CASRGLLNTGELFF
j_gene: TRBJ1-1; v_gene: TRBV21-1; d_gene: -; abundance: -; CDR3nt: TGTGCCAGCAGCAAAATGCCCCAGGGTGACACAGAAGCTTTCTTT; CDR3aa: CASSKMPQGDTEAFF
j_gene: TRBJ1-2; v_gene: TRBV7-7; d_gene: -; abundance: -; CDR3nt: TGTGCTAGCAGCTTAGCGTCAGGGATATATGGCTACACCTTC; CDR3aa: CASSLASGIYGYTF
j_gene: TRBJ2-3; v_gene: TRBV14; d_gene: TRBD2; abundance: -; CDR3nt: TGTGCCAGCAGCCAGCTAGCGGGGGGGACAGATACGCAGTATTTT; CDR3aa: CASSQLAGGTDTQYF
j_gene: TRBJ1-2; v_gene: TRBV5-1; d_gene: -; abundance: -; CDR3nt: TGCGCCAGCAGTGGCGGTCTTTATGGCTACACCTTC; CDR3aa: CASSGGLYGYTF
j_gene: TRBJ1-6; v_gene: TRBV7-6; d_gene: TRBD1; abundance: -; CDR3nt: TGTGCCAGCAGTCAGGGACAGGGAAATTCACCCCTCCACTTT; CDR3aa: CASSQGQGNSPLHF
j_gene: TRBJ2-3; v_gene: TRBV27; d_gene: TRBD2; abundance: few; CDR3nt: TGTGCCAGCAGTTTAAGCTTCCCGGGACTAATCACAGATACGCAGTATTTT; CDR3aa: CASSLSFPGLITDTQYF
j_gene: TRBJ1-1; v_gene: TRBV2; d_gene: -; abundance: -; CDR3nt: TGTGCCAGCCGACAGGCACACACTGAAGCTTTCTTT; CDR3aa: CASRQAHTEAFF
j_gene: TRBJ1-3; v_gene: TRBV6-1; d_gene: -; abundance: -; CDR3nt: TGTGCCAGCAGGACCCTACAGGGAAACACCATATATTTT; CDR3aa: CASRTLQGNTIYF
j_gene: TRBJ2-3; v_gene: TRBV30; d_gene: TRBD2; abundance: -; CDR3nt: TGTGCCTGGAGTGAACTAGCGGGGGCGTCTAAGGATACGCAGTATTTT; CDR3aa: CAWSELAGASKDTQYF
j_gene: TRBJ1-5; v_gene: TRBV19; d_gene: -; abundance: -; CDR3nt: TGTGCCAGTAGTAGTACAGGGAGGGGCAATCAGCCCCAGCATTTT; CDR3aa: CASSSTGRGNQPQHF
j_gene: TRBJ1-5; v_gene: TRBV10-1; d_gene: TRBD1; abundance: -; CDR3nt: TGCGCCAGCAGTGAGACCGACAGGGATCATGGGTACGATAGCAATCAGCCCCAGCATTTT; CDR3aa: CASSETDRDHGYDSNQPQHF
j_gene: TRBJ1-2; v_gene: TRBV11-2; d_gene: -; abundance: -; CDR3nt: TGTGCCAGCAGCTTCGGAACAGGCCCTAACTATGGCTACACCTTC; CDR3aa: CASSFGTGPNYGYTF
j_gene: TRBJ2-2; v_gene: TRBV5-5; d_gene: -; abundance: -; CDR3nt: TGTGCCAGCAGCTTGGTAGGGGGGGCCTCGAACACCGGGGAGCTGTTTTTT; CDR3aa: CASSLVGGASNTGELFF
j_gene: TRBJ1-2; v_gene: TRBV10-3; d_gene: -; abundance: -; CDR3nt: TGTGCCATCAGTGAGACAGGCCATGCTAACTATGGCTACACCTTC; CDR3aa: CAISETGHANYGYTF
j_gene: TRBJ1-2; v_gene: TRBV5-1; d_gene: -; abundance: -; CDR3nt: TGCGCCAGCAGCGTCGGGGAGGGCTATGGCTACACCTTC; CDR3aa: CASSVGEGYGYTF
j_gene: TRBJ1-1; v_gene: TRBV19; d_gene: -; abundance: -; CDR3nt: TGTGCCAGTAGTTCCAGGACAGAGTTGAACACTGAAGCTTTCTTT; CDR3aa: CASSSRTELNTEAFF
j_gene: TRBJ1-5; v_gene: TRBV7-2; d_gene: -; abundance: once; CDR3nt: TGTGCCAGCAGCTTTAACACAGGGAAGGGCCAGCCCCAGCATTTT; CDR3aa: CASSFNTGKGQPQHF
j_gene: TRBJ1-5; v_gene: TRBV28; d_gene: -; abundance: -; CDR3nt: TGTGCCAGCAGCCGGGGGGCGGGGAACGTGCCCCGGGGAGGTCAGCCCCAGCATTTT; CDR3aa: CASSRGAGNVPRGGQPQHF
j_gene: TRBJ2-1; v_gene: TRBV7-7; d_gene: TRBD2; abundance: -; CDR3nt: TGTGCCAGCAGCTTAGAGGCTAGCGGGGGGGCAGGAGAGCAGTTCTTC; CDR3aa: CASSLEASGGAGEQFF